The T cell receptor (beta chain) described here comes from a study of blood T cell repertoires in COVID-19. Study context: Whether acute or convalescent, the COVID-19 samples came from the United States, Italy and Spain.

The age range of participants was about 18 to 95 years, with residence in about two dozen US areas. Cohort assignment relied on participant-reported clinical history. Original analysis: Counts of nucleated cells, estimated from reference gene primer amplification, were obtained. Assay used: immunoSEQ multiplex PCR; TCRdb lists only in-frame clones, some missing. V and J calls and clone size are those listed in that table; D and trimming were worked out from the DNA. This sample carries about 280,000 clones, 90% of them seen once, and the ten largest clones take approximately 4%. This CDR3 is 15 amino acids long. The V and J ends lost 4 bases and 8 bases, in that order; junction bases with no gene match: 5. Germline CDR1 reads SGHTA; CDR2 reads FQGTGA.

This chain uses TRBV7-3 with TRBJ2-1; 13 bases agree with TRBD2. The sample consisted of PBMCs or T cells enriched from blood (not recorded which). This TCR was sampled from a woman in her twenties or thirties with acute COVID-19. CDR3 nucleotides: TGTGCCAGCAGCTCGGGACTAGCGGGGTCCGATGAGCAGTTCTTC. This gives the protein CASSSGLAGSDEQFF.